The 26 T cell receptor beta chains below come from one sample, sequenced in a study of T cell clonotyping in hematopoietic cell transplantation. The time point here: recipient sample about 28 days before transplant, after cytoreduction. The assay was immunoSEQ multiplex PCR, and TCRdb's table has in-frame clones only and misses some. This sample has about 21,000 clones, with about nine tenths found just once. The source material was peripheral blood mononuclear cells, sampled before stem cell transplant. These receptors were taken from a man between 18 and 29 years old with biphenotypic leukemia. Some clones in this sample may be carry-over from other donors' samples.

The gene calls are TRBV4-1 and TRBJ2-7, with TRBD1 matching over 8 bases. The CDR3 is 14 residues long. CDR1 is MGHRA and CDR2 is YSYEKL in the germline V gene. The trim removed 5 bases at V and 5 bases at J, leaving 8 bases unmatched. The CDR3 DNA reads TGCGCCAGCAGCACTGGGACAGGATGGGACGAGCAGTACTTC. This codes for CASSTGTGWDEQYF.

This chain uses TRBV2 with TRBJ1-1, with 7 positions matching TRBD1. Germline values: CDR1 SNHLY, CDR2 FYNNEI. Trimming cost V 5 bases and J 1 base; bases outside gene matches: 4. The CDR3 loop spans 14 amino acids. The CDR3 here is CASSMTGQNTEAFF. CDR3 coding DNA: TGTGCCAGCAGTATGACAGGGCAGAACACTGAAGCTTTCTTT.

This rearrangement joins TRBV11-2 to TRBJ1-1, with 7 bases fitting TRBD1. Unmatched junction bases numbered 4, after V lost 5 bases and J lost 4 bases. CDR3 length: 13 amino acids. Germline lookup yields CDR1 SGHAT and CDR2 FQNNGV. The CDR3 DNA reads TGTGCCAGCAGCCGGGAGGGGGCCACTGAAGCTTTCTTT. Translation gives CASSREGATEAFF.

This clone has more than one count but fewer than ten. The rearrangement joins TRBV10-3 to TRBJ2-7; TRBD1 agrees at 11 bases. This CDR3 region has 14 residues. The ends lost 7 bases at V and 1 base at J; junction bases unmatched: 3. Germline CDR1 and CDR2: ENHRY and SYGVKD. The CDR3 region is CAIKGQGGSYEQYF. In DNA form, the CDR3 reads TGTGCCATCAAGGGACAGGGGGGGTCCTACGAGCAGTACTTC.

The rearrangement uses TRBV7-9 and TRBJ2-3, with TRBD2 as a possible D gene (6 bases). V lost 5 bases and J 4 bases, leaving 13 bases between the germline ends. Germline V CDR1 and CDR2: SEHNR, FQNEAQ (reference sequence). The CDR3 totals 14 residues. The CDR3 nucleotides are TGTGCCAGCAGCCCGCCCCCGGGGGCAGATACGCAGTATTTT. It is translated as CASSPPPGADTQYF.

This chain uses TRBV7-8 with TRBJ2-7; 8 nucleotides agree with TRBD2. Germline V CDR1 and CDR2: SGHVS, FQNEAQ. The CDR3 spans 16 residues. The J segment lost 5 bases and the V segment lost 1 base, leaving 10 bases of the junction unmatched. CDR3 coding DNA: TGTGCCAGCAGCTTAGGGCAGGGTCGCGGGAGGAACGAGCAGTACTTC. Amino acid sequence: CASSLGQGRGRNEQYF.

The chain employs TRBV27 and TRBJ1-5; D perhaps matches TRBD1 (5 bases). V gave up 4 bases and J gave up 8 bases, with 12 bases separating them. CDR3 length: 13 amino acids. Germline V gives CDR1 MNHEY, CDR2 SMNVEV (reference sequence). In nucleotides, the CDR3 is TGTGCCAGCAGTTCAGGGAATTTGGAGCCCCAGCATTTT. Translating gives CASSSGNLEPQHF.

The chain employs TRBV6-5 and TRBJ2-7; perhaps D is TRBD1 or TRBD2 (5 bases each). V was pared by 8 bases and J by 1 base, with 9 bases between. CDR3 length: 12 residues. Germline V lookup: CDR1 MNHEY, CDR2 SVGAGI. CDR3 coding DNA: TGTGCCAGCCGGGACGCATCCTACGAGCAGTACTTC. Its translation is CASRDASYEQYF.

The chain recombines TRBV6-5 with TRBJ2-3, with a tentative D call TRBD1 (6 bases). The CDR3 sequence is 14 residues long. Germline V gives CDR1 MNHEY, CDR2 SVGAGI. V lost 6 bases to trimming and J lost 2 bases, with 12 bases between them. Here the CDR3 reads CASSRGWNTDTQYF. DNA for the CDR3: TGTGCCAGCAGCAGGGGATGGAACACAGATACGCAGTATTTT.

The chain is built from TRBV5-4 and TRBJ2-3; the D gene is possibly TRBD1 (5 bases). V lost 3 bases and J lost 5, with 10 bases in between. Germline V gives CDR1 SGHNT, CDR2 YYREEE (reference sequence). The length of the CDR3 is 13 residues. The CDR3 sequence: CASSSTTGDTQYF. CDR3 DNA: TGTGCCAGCAGCTCTACCACAGGAGATACGCAGTATTTT.

V gene TRBV7-3 combines with J gene TRBJ2-5; the match to TRBD1 covers 11 bases. Germline V gene data show CDR1 as SGHTA and CDR2 as FQGTGA. The CDR3 is made up of 15 amino acids. Germline trimming cut 5 bases from V and 5 bases from J; bases unmatched to any gene: 7. In nucleotides, the CDR3 is TGTGCCAGCAGCCCTAAGGGACAGGGGGGGGAGACCCAGTACTTC. Its protein is CASSPKGQGGETQYF.

The J gene is TRBJ2-7, the V gene TRBV11-3, with TRBD1 identical over 7 bases. CDR1 and CDR2 (germline): SGHNT, YENEEA. V lost 3 bases and J lost 6; bases outside the gene matches: 11. The CDR3 extends over 15 amino acids. The DNA of the CDR3 is TGTGCCAGCAGCTTTGAGGGACAGAACTCTGTCGAGCAGTACTTC. Residues: CASSFEGQNSVEQYF.

The gene calls are TRBV4-3 and TRBJ2-7, with D uncertain. Trimming took 0 bases from V and 5 from J, leaving 14 bases between them. Germline-derived CDR1 and CDR2 are LGHNA and YSLEER. CDR3 length: 15 amino acids. CDR3: CASSQDLGRPDEQYF. For the CDR3, the DNA is TGCGCCAGCAGCCAAGATCTCGGGCGTCCCGACGAGCAGTACTTC.

The gene calls are TRBV6-6 and TRBJ1-2, with TRBD1 matching over 10 bases. In germline, CDR1 is MNHNY, CDR2 SVGAGI (reference sequence). The trim removed 5 bases at V and 2 bases at J, leaving 2 bases unmatched. The CDR3 sequence is 14 residues long. CDR3 nucleotide sequence: TGTGCCAGCAGTAAGGGACAGGGGAACTATGGCTACACCTTC. Translation: CASSKGQGNYGYTF.

V and J are TRBV4-3 and TRBJ2-7, with TRBD2 identical over 11 bases. With 3 bases clipped from V and 4 bases from J, the junction kept 5 bases outside the gene matches. Germline lookup yields CDR1 LGHNA and CDR2 YSLEER. This CDR3 region has 15 residues. The CDR3 DNA sequence: TGCGCCAGCAGCCACAATAGCGGGAGGGCATACGAGCAGTACTTC. Translated, it gives CASSHNSGRAYEQYF.

The rearrangement uses TRBV4-1 and TRBJ2-7, with 9 bases identical to TRBD1. Losses at the gene ends were 1 base for V and 6 bases for J; bases not matched to a gene: 7. Germline CDR1 is MGHRA and CDR2 is YSYEKL. The CDR3 covers 15 residues. CDR3 region: CASSQAGQGKAEQYF. In DNA, the CDR3 is TGCGCCAGCAGCCAAGCGGGACAGGGTAAGGCCGAGCAGTACTTC.

The rearrangement joins TRBV11-2 to TRBJ1-2, with D perhaps matching TRBD1 (5 bases). The ends were cut back, 3 bases at V and 8 bases at J, with 22 bases in the middle. CDR3 length: 16 residues. Looked up from germline, CDR1 is SGHAT and CDR2 is FQNNGV. CDR3 bases: TGTGCCAGCAGCTTGGGCATATCCGGGACCTTAACCGGCTACACCTTC. It translates to CASSLGISGTLTGYTF.

The chain employs TRBV7-2 and TRBJ2-1, with D unclear. With 2 bases removed from V and 1 base from J, the gap between germline ends came to 6 bases. Per germline, CDR1 SGHTA and CDR2 FQGNSA. CDR3 length: 14 residues. CDR3 loop: CASSLYPSYNEQFF. The DNA for the CDR3 is TGTGCCAGCAGCTTATACCCTTCCTACAATGAGCAGTTCTTC.

This clone showed up just once. This rearrangement joins TRBV2 to TRBJ2-3; 12 bases are a match to TRBD2. Losses at the gene ends were 6 bases for V and 5 bases for J; bases not matched to a gene: 9. The germline CDR1 and CDR2 sequences are SNHLY and FYNNEI. CDR3 size: 16 residues. CDR3 sequence reads: CASRVKTSGGGDTQYF. Written as DNA, the CDR3 is TGTGCCAGCAGGGTAAAGACTAGCGGGGGAGGAGATACGCAGTATTTT.

This chain joins TRBV6-5 and TRBJ1-5; D gene uncertain. Germline CDR1 MNHEY, CDR2 SVGAGI. V was cut by 6 bases and J by 5 bases, with 11 bases left in between. The CDR3 consists of 13 residues. This CDR3 reads CASSPRGDQPQHF. The DNA for the CDR3 is TGTGCCAGCAGCCCCCGGGGTGATCAGCCCCAGCATTTT.

The J gene is TRBJ2-5, the V gene TRBV2, with 7 bases identical to TRBD2. This CDR3 region has 12 residues. Losses at the gene ends were 7 bases for V and 4 bases for J; bases not matched to a gene: 3. Looked up from germline, CDR1 is SNHLY and CDR2 is FYNNEI. The CDR3: CASIGRRETQYF. In DNA form, the CDR3 reads TGTGCCAGCATCGGGAGGCGAGAGACCCAGTACTTC.

The sample holds one count of this clone. The chain is built from TRBV11-3 and TRBJ1-5; no reliable D call. The V end was cut by 1 base, the J end by 5 bases, with 6 bases between. The CDR3 is 13 residues long. Germline values: CDR1 SGHNT, CDR2 YENEEA. The CDR3 is CASSLGGYQPQHF. CDR3 nucleotide sequence: TGTGCCAGCAGCTTAGGGGGTTATCAGCCCCAGCATTTT.

The chain uses TRBV7-2 and TRBJ2-7; D possibly corresponds to TRBD2 (5 bases). V lost 3 bases and J 2 bases, leaving 11 bases between the germline ends. The CDR3 runs 14 residues. CDR1 SGHTA and CDR2 FQGNSA come from the germline V gene. In DNA form, the CDR3 reads TGTGCCAGCAGCTTCGGAGGCTCAACCTACGAGCAGTACTTC. It translates to CASSFGGSTYEQYF.

On this clone: At one end the junction does not follow the germline gene, possibly because of a read error. The genes are TRBV7-9 and TRBJ2-7; weak D call: TRBD1 (6 bases). Per the germline V gene, CDR1 is SEHNR and CDR2 is FQNEAQ (reference sequence). The CDR3 totals 13 residues. The CDR3: CASSPADTDPGAF. CDR3 bases: TGTGCCAGCAGCCCCGCGGACACCGACCCAGGGGCCTTC.

The CDR3 nucleotides read TGTGCCAGCGGAGGGGGACGTCAAACCACCATATATTTT. It yields the protein CASGGGRQTTIYF. The chain recombines TRBV7-9 with TRBJ1-3; maybe TRBD1 (6 bases). V lost 8 bases, J lost 9 bases, and 17 bases lay in between. CDR1 SEHNR and CDR2 FQNEAQ come from the germline V gene (reference sequence). CDR3 size: 13 residues.

The CDR3 coding sequence is TGTGCCAGCAGGCCGGACCTTAGCAATCAGCCCCAGCATTTT. Residues: CASRPDLSNQPQHF. This rearrangement joins TRBV6-5 to TRBJ1-5; D uncertain. The germline V gene encodes CDR1 MNHEY and CDR2 SVGAGI. Trimming cost V 6 bases and J 0 bases, with 9 bases left between them. The CDR3 runs to 14 residues.